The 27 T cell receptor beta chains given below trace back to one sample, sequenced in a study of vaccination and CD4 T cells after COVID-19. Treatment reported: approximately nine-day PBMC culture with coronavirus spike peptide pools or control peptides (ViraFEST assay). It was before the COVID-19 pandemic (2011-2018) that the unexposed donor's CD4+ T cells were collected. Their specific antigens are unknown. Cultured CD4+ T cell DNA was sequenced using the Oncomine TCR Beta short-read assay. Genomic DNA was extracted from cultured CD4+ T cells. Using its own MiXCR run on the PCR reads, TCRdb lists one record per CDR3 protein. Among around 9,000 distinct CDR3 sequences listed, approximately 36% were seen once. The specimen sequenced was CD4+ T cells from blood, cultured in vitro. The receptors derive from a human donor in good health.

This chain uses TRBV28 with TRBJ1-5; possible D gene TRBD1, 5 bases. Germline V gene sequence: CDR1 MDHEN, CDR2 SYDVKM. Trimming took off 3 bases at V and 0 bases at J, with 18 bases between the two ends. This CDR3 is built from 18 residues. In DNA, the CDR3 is TGTGCCAGCAGTTTTCCCCCAGCGGGCGGGGGTAGCAATCAGCCCCAGCATTTT. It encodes CASSFPPAGGGSNQPQHF.

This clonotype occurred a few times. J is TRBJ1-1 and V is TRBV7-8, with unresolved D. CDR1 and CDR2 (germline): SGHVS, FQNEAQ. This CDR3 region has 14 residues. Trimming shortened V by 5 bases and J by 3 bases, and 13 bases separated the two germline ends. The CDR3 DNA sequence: TGTGCCAGCAGCCCGGCGGGGTTGTACACTGAAGCTTTCTTT. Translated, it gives CASSPAGLYTEAFF. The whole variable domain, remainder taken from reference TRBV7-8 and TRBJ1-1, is GAGVSQSPRYKVAKRGQDVALRCDPISGHVSLFWYQQALGQGPEFLTYFQNEAQLDKSGLPSDRFFAERPEGSVSTLKIQRTQQEDSAVYLCASSPAGLYTEAFFGQGTRLTVV.

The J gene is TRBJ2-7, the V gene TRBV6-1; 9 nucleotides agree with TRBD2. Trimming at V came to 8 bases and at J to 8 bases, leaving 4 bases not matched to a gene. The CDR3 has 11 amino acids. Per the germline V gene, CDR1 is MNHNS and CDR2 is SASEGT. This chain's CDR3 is CASASGNKQYF. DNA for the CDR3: TGTGCCAGCGCTAGCGGGAACAAGCAGTACTTC.

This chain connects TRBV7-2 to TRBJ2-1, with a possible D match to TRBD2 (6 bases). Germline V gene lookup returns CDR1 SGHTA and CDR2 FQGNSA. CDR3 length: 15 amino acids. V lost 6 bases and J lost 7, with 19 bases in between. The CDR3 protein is CASSSGLGGWNEQFF. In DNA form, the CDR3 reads TGTGCCAGCAGTTCCGGACTGGGGGGTTGGAATGAGCAGTTCTTC.

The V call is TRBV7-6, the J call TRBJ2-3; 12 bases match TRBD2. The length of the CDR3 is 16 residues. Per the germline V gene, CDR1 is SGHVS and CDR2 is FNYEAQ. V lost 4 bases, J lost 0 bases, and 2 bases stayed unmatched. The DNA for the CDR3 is TGTGCCAGCAGCTGGGGGACTAGCGGGAGCACAGATACGCAGTATTTT. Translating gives CASSWGTSGSTDTQYF.

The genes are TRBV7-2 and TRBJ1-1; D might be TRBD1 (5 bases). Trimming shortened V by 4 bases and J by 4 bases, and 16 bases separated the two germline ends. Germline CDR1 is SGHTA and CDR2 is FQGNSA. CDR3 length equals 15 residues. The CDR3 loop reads CASSYMGVTSTEAFF. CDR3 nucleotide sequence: TGTGCCAGCAGCTATATGGGGGTCACTTCCACTGAAGCTTTCTTT.

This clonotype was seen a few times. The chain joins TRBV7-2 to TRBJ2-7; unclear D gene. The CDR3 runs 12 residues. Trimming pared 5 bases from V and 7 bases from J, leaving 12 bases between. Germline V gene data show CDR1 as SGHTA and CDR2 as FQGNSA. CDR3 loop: CASSGRALEQYF. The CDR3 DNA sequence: TGTGCCAGCAGCGGCCGGGCATTAGAGCAGTACTTC.

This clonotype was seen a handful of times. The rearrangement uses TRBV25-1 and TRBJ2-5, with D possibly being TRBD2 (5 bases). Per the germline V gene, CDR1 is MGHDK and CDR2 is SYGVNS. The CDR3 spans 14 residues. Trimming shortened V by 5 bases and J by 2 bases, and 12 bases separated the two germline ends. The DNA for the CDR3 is TGTGCCAGCAGTACAGCCGGGAAGCAAGAGACCCAGTACTTC. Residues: CASSTAGKQETQYF.

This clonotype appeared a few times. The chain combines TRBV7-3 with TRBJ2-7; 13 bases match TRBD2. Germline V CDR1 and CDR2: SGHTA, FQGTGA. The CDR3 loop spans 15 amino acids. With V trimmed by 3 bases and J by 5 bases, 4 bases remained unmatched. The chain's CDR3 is CASSFAGTSGNEQYF. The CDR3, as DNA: TGTGCCAGCAGCTTCGCCGGGACTAGCGGGAACGAGCAGTACTTC.

This CDR3 is CASREDARRNQPQHF. CDR3 coding DNA: TGTGCCAGCAGAGAGGACGCTCGGCGGAATCAGCCCCAGCATTTT. J is TRBJ1-5 and V is TRBV28; D gene uncertain. This CDR3 spans 15 amino acids. V was cut by 6 bases and J by 4 bases, with 16 bases left in between. Germline V gene sequence: CDR1 MDHEN, CDR2 SYDVKM.

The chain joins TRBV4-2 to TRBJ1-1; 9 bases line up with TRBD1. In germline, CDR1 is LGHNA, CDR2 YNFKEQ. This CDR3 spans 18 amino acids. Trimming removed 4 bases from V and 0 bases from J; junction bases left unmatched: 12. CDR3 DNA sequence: TGTGCCAGCAGCCCTCTAGGACAGGGGACTAATTTGAACACTGAAGCTTTCTTT. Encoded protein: CASSPLGQGTNLNTEAFF.

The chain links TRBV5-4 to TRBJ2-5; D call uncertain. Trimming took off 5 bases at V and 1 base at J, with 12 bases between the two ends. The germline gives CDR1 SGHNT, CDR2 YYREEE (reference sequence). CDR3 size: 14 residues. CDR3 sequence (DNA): TGTGCCAGCAGTATCCAAAGGGTCCAAGAGACCCAGTACTTC. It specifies CASSIQRVQETQYF.

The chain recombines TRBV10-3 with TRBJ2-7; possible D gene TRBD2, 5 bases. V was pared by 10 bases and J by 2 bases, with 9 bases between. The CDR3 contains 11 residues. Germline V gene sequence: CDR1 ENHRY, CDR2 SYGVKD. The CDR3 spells CATEGTYEQYF. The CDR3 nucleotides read TGTGCCACCGAGGGTACCTACGAGCAGTACTTC.

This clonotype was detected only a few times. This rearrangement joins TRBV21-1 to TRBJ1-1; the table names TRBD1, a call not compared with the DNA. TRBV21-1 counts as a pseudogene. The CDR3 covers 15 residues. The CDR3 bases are TGTGCCAGCAGCGGGGGACCACCGCTGAACACTGAAGCTTTCTTT. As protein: CASSGGPPLNTEAFF.

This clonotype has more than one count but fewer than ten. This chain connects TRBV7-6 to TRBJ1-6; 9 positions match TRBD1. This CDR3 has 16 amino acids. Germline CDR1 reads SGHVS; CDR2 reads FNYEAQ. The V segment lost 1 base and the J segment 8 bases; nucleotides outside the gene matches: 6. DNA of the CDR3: TGTGCCAGCAGCTTAGAGGGGGGGACAGGGTATTCACCCCTCCACTTT. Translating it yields CASSLEGGTGYSPLHF.

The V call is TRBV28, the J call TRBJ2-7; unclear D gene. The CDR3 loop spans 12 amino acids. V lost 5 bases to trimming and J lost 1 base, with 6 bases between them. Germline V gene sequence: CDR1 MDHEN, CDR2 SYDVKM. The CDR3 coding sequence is TGTGCCAGCAGTCACCGATCCTACGAGCAGTACTTC. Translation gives CASSHRSYEQYF.

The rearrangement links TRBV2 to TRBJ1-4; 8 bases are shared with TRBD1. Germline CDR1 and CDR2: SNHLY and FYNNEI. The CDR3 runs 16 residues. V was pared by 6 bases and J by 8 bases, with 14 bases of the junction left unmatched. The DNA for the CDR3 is TGTGCCAGCAGCGCCCGGACCGACAGGGGTGGGGAAAAACTGTTTTTT. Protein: CASSARTDRGGEKLFF. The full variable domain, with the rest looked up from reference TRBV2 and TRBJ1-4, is EPEVTQTPSHQVTQMGQEVILRCVPISNHLYFYWYRQILGQKVEFLVSFYNNEISEKSEIFDDQFSVERPDGSNFTLKIRSTKLEDSAMYFCASSARTDRGGEKLFFGSGTQLSVL.

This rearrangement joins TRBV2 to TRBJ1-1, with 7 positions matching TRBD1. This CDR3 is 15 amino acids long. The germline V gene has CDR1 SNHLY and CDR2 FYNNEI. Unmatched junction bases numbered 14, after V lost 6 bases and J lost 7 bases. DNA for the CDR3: TGTGCCAGCAGCGTTGACAGGGCCTTCGGGAGTGAAGCTTTCTTT. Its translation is CASSVDRAFGSEAFF.

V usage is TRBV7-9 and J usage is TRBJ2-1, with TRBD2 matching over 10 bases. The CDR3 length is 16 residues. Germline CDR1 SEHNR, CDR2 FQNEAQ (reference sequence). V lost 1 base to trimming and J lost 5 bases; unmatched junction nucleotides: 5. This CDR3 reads CASSLGDGLADNEQFF. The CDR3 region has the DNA TGTGCCAGCAGCTTAGGGGACGGACTAGCGGACAATGAGCAGTTCTTC.

The DNA of the CDR3 is TGTGCCAGCTCAGTCGCGGGAGCGGGGGAACAGCCCCAGCATTTT. Residues: CASSVAGAGEQPQHF. The V gene is TRBV7-8, the J gene TRBJ1-5; possibly TRBD1 for D (5 bases). The V gene lost 8 bases and the J gene lost 7 bases, with 21 bases spanning the gap. The germline gives CDR1 SGHVS, CDR2 FQNEAQ. The CDR3 length is 15 residues.

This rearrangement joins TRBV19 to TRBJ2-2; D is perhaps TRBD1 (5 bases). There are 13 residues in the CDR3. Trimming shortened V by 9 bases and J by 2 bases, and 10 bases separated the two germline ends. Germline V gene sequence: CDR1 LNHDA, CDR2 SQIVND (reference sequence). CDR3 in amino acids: CASLGHNTGELFF. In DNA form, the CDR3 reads TGTGCCAGCCTTGGACACAACACCGGGGAGCTGTTTTTT.

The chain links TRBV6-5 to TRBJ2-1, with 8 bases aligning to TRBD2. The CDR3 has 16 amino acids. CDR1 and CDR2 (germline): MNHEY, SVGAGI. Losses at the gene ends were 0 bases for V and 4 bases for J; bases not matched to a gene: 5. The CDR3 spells CASSYSLGGGYNEQFF. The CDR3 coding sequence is TGTGCCAGCAGTTACTCGCTAGGCGGGGGGTACAATGAGCAGTTCTTC.

CDR3 nucleotides: TGCAGTGCCGGGGACAGGTCGGGAAACATTCAGTACTTC. The encoded protein is CSAGDRSGNIQYF. The chain combines TRBV20-1 with TRBJ2-4; 8 bases map to TRBD1. With 6 bases clipped from V and 6 bases from J, the junction kept 7 bases outside the gene matches. In germline, CDR1 is DFQATT, CDR2 SNEGSKA (reference sequence). This CDR3 comprises 13 residues.

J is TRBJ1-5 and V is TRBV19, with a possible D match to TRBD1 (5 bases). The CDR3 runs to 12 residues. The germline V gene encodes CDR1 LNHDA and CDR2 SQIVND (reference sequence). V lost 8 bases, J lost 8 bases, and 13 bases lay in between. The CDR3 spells CASGRVGEPQHF. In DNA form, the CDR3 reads TGTGCCAGTGGAAGAGTAGGGGAGCCCCAGCATTTT.

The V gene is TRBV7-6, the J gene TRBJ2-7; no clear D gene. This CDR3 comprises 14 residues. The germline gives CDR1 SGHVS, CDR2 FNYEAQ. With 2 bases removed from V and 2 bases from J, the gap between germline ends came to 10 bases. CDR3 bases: TGTGCCAGCAGCTTATGGCCAGAGACCTACGAGCAGTACTTC. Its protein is CASSLWPETYEQYF.

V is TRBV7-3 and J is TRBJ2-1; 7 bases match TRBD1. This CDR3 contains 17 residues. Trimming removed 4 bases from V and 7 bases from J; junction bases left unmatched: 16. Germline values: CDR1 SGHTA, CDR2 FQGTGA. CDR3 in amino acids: CASSSLNPWTGQNEQFF. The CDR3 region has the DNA TGTGCCAGCAGCTCCCTAAATCCCTGGACAGGACAAAATGAGCAGTTCTTC.

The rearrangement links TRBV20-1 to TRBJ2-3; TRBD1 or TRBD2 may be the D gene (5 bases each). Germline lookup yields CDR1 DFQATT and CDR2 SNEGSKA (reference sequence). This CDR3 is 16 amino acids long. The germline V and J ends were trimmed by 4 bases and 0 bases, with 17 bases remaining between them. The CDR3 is CSATAPWGWSTDTQYF. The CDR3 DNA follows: TGCAGTGCTACCGCCCCTTGGGGGTGGAGCACAGATACGCAGTATTTT.